A selection of T cell receptor beta chains follows, all from one sample in a study of CD8 T cells in ankylosing spondylitis. TCRdb itself ran the 5' RACE reads through MiXCR, one entry per CDR3 protein. The table includes approximately 350,000 distinct CDR3 sequences, approximately 22% detected once. Sequenced input: blood, either unsorted or a sorted T cell fraction (not recorded which). These receptors came from a male donor with ankylosing spondylitis or in good health (not recorded which). The CDR3 runs from the conserved cysteine through the conserved F or W. The D gene is left open where the match is weak. Clone size, where shown, is once, few, many, or a class for clones that have expanded.

J	D	size	V	CDR3	DNA
TRBJ2-3	TRBD2	few	TRBV5-5	CASSGRPWTSGTDTQYF	TGTGCCAGCAGCGGGCGACCCTGGACTAGCGGCACAGATACGCAGTATTTT
TRBJ2-5	TRBD2	-	TRBV6-1	CASTIDWGGFDHETQYF	TGTGCCAGCACCATCGACTGGGGGGGGTTTGACCATGAGACCCAGTACTTC
TRBJ2-7	-	few	TRBV4-1	CASSRDEWYEQYF	TGCGCCAGCAGCAGGGACGAATGGTACGAGCAGTACTTC
TRBJ2-7	-	-	TRBV7-9	CASSFSVPPYEQYF	TGTGCCAGCAGCTTCAGTGTTCCCCCCTACGAGCAGTACTTC
TRBJ1-1	-	many	TRBV12-3/TRBV12-4	CASSLVGTEAFF	TGTGCCAGCAGTTTGGTGGGGACTGAAGCTTTCTTT
TRBJ2-1	-	-	TRBV7-3	CASSPGVVSYNEQFF	TGTGCCAGCAGCCCGGGGGTGGTCTCCTACAATGAGCAGTTCTTC
TRBJ1-1	-	-	TRBV7-2	CASSLQGGNGEAFF	TGTGCCAGCAGCTTACAGGGAGGGAATGGTGAAGCTTTCTTT
TRBJ2-1	TRBD1	few	TRBV7-9	CASSSPWTGGYEQFF	TGTGCCAGCAGCTCACCCTGGACAGGGGGGTATGAGCAGTTCTTC
TRBJ2-2	-	few	TRBV12-3/TRBV12-4	CASSLSWGGELFF	TGTGCCAGCAGTTTAAGTTGGGGAGGGGAGCTGTTTTTT
TRBJ2-3	TRBD2	few	TRBV12-3/TRBV12-4	CASKLAGATADTQYF	TGTGCCAGCAAACTAGCGGGGGCCACGGCAGATACGCAGTATTTT
TRBJ1-5	-	few	TRBV12-3/TRBV12-4	CASSLASTQPQHF	TGTGCCAGCAGTTTAGCCTCGACTCAGCCCCAGCATTTT
TRBJ1-2	-	-	TRBV12-3/TRBV12-4	CASSLLAGKNGYTF	TGTGCCAGCAGTTTATTAGCCGGGAAAAATGGCTACACCTTC
TRBJ2-4	-	-	TRBV12-3/TRBV12-4	CASRDVGLAKNIQYF	TGTGCCAGCAGGGACGTCGGACTAGCCAAAAACATTCAGTACTTC
TRBJ2-7	-	few	TRBV2	CASSPKPGLLYEQYF	TGTGCCAGCAGTCCAAAACCAGGGCTCCTCTACGAGCAGTACTTC
TRBJ2-7	-	few	TRBV20-1	CSAMNSGEQYF	TGCAGTGCTATGAATTCGGGCGAGCAGTACTTC
TRBJ2-1	-	-	TRBV4-1	CASSQGGVNEQFF	TGCGCCAGCAGCCAAGGTGGGGTCAATGAGCAGTTCTTC
TRBJ2-7	-	-	TRBV4-1	CASSQDEQTSSYEQYF	TGCGCCAGCAGCCAAGATGAACAGACGAGCTCCTACGAGCAGTACTTC
TRBJ2-2	-	few	TRBV12-3/TRBV12-4	CASSTEEGLGELFF	TGTGCCAGCAGTACGGAGGAGGGGCTGGGGGAGCTGTTTTTT
TRBJ2-3	TRBD1	few	TRBV3-1	CASSPVPGQGTSTDTQYF	TGTGCCAGCAGCCCTGTCCCGGGACAGGGTACTAGCACAGATACGCAGTATTTT
TRBJ2-2	-	many	TRBV12-3/TRBV12-4	CASSFRGGPGELFF	TGTGCCAGCAGTTTTAGGGGAGGCCCCGGGGAGCTGTTTTTT
TRBJ2-7	-	-	TRBV27	CASGYFSYEQYF	TGTGCCAGCGGCTACTTCTCCTACGAGCAGTACTTC
TRBJ2-7	-	-	TRBV4-1	CASSQEGLEQYF	TGCGCCAGCAGCCAAGAGGGGCTCGAGCAGTACTTC
TRBJ2-3	TRBD1	few	TRBV9	CASSVEGQAYTDTQYF	TGTGCCAGCAGCGTAGAGGGACAGGCCTACACAGATACGCAGTATTTT
TRBJ2-7	-	few	TRBV6-5	CASSYSKVPDGTYEQYF	TGTGCCAGCAGTTACTCGAAGGTTCCGGACGGTACCTACGAGCAGTACTTC
TRBJ2-1	-	many	TRBV11-2	CASSLDSGAWDEQFF	TGTGCCAGCAGCTTAGACTCCGGGGCTTGGGATGAGCAGTTCTTC
TRBJ2-3	-	few	TRBV29-1	CSVVPAYTDTQYF	TGCAGCGTTGTCCCAGCCTACACAGATACGCAGTATTTT
TRBJ2-1	TRBD1	few	TRBV11-2	CASSSRKPSGQGGDEQFF	TGTGCCAGCAGCTCCCGAAAACCCTCGGGACAGGGCGGTGATGAGCAGTTCTTC
TRBJ2-2	-	many	TRBV9	CASSVEGTGELFF	TGTGCCAGCAGCGTCGAGGGGACCGGGGAGCTGTTTTTT
TRBJ1-1	TRBD1	-	TRBV28	CASSLWQGVDTEAFF	TGTGCCAGCAGTTTATGGCAGGGGGTTGACACTGAAGCTTTCTTT
TRBJ2-7	-	-	TRBV5-1	CASSLDASYEQYF	TGCGCCAGCAGCTTGGATGCCTCCTACGAGCAGTACTTC
TRBJ2-5	-	once	TRBV5-1	CASSFDRQAGETQYF	TGCGCCAGCAGTTTTGATAGACAGGCGGGGGAGACCCAGTACTTC
TRBJ2-2	TRBD1	few	TRBV3-1	CASSRRDRGPGELFF	TGTGCCAGCAGCCGGCGGGACAGGGGCCCCGGGGAGCTGTTTTTT
TRBJ2-6	-	-	TRBV27	CASSLLQTSGANVLTF	TGTGCCAGCAGTTTATTGCAGACCTCTGGGGCCAACGTCCTGACTTTC
TRBJ1-1	-	few	TRBV3-1	CASSPVEGKMNTEAFF	TGTGCCAGCAGTCCCGTGGAGGGAAAAATGAACACTGAAGCTTTCTTT
TRBJ2-7	-	-	TRBV7-9	CASSALLVPYEQYF	TGTGCCAGCAGCGCCCTACTAGTGCCCTACGAGCAGTACTTC
TRBJ2-3	-	-	TRBV4-1	CASSQVVGGTDTQYF	TGCGCCAGCAGCCAAGTGGTCGGGGGCACAGATACGCAGTATTTT
TRBJ1-3	-	-	TRBV28	CASNPPLPRGGSGNTIYF	TGTGCCAGCAACCCCCCCTTGCCCAGGGGTGGCTCTGGAAACACCATATATTTT
TRBJ1-1	-	-	TRBV5-5	CASSLGDGGEAFF	TGTGCCAGCAGCTTAGGAGATGGCGGGGAAGCTTTCTTT
TRBJ2-7	TRBD1	few	TRBV12-3/TRBV12-4	CASSALTGGEQYF	TGTGCCAGCAGTGCCTTAACAGGGGGGGAGCAGTACTTC
TRBJ2-2	TRBD1	few	TRBV7-9	CASTPLQGVGELFF	TGTGCCAGCACCCCACTCCAGGGGGTCGGGGAGCTGTTTTTT
TRBJ2-3	TRBD2	-	TRBV12-3/TRBV12-4	CASSLAHSAGGPDTQYF	TGTGCCAGCAGTTTAGCGCACTCAGCGGGGGGGCCCGATACGCAGTATTTT
TRBJ1-1	-	-	TRBV6-2/TRBV6-3	CASRRTVNTEAFF	TGTGCCAGCAGGCGGACCGTGAACACTGAAGCTTTCTTT
TRBJ1-2	-	few	TRBV29-1	CSVEDPTGPYGYTF	TGCAGCGTTGAAGATCCGACCGGCCCGTATGGCTACACCTTC
TRBJ2-3	-	many	TRBV29-1	CSVEGQSTDTQYF	TGCAGCGTTGAGGGTCAGTCCACAGATACGCAGTATTTT
TRBJ2-5	TRBD2	-	TRBV7-9	CASSPRLAGYQETQYF	TGTGCCAGCAGCCCTCGTTTAGCGGGGTACCAAGAGACCCAGTACTTC
TRBJ2-1	-	-	TRBV21-1	CASSKGEGPELSYNEQFF	TGTGCCAGCAGCAAAGGCGAGGGCCCGGAACTCTCCTACAATGAGCAGTTCTTC
TRBJ1-1	-	few	TRBV5-1	CASSLIWGNTEAFF	TGCGCCAGCAGCTTGATTTGGGGGAACACTGAAGCTTTCTTT
TRBJ2-7	-	-	TRBV28	CASRATVISSYEQYF	TGTGCCAGCAGGGCCACAGTAATAAGCTCCTACGAGCAGTACTTC
TRBJ2-7	-	-	TRBV11-2	CASSLTPRVSSYEQYF	TGTGCCAGCAGCTTAACTCCGAGGGTCAGCTCCTACGAGCAGTACTTC
TRBJ1-1	-	-	TRBV6-1	CASNGGGGTEAFF	TGTGCCAGCAATGGAGGGGGAGGAACTGAAGCTTTCTTT
TRBJ1-1	-	few	TRBV12-3/TRBV12-4	CASSPTGRVTEAFF	TGTGCCAGCAGTCCTACAGGGCGGGTCACTGAAGCTTTCTTT
TRBJ2-7	-	few	TRBV24-1	CATSGAPGEQYF	TGTGCCACCAGTGGTGCCCCGGGTGAGCAGTACTTC
TRBJ2-7	-	-	TRBV5-8	CASSLLTGPYEQYF	TGTGCCAGCAGCTTGTTAACAGGGCCCTACGAGCAGTACTTC
TRBJ2-2	-	few	TRBV12-3/TRBV12-4	CASSPTGFPGELFF	TGTGCCAGCAGCCCCACAGGGTTCCCCGGGGAGCTGTTTTTT
TRBJ2-1	-	-	TRBV29-1	CSALSGSSSYNEQFF	TGCAGCGCCCTGTCGGGGTCTAGCTCCTACAATGAGCAGTTCTTC
TRBJ2-7	-	few	TRBV28	CASSDAGSSYEQYF	TGTGCCAGCAGCGACGCGGGGAGCTCCTACGAGCAGTACTTC
TRBJ2-7	TRBD2	few	TRBV4-1	CASSQVAGGSYEQYF	TGCGCCAGCAGCCAAGTAGCGGGGGGCTCCTACGAGCAGTACTTC
TRBJ2-3	TRBD2	-	TRBV11-2	CASSQASGGTTDTQYF	TGTGCCAGCAGCCAAGCTAGCGGGGGGACCACAGATACGCAGTATTTT
TRBJ1-6	-	few	TRBV24-1	CATSDFEGLLHF	TGTGCCACCAGTGATTTCGAAGGCCTCCTCCACTTT
TRBJ2-7	TRBD1	-	TRBV5-1	CASSLALRTGEYEQYF	TGCGCCAGCAGCTTGGCCTTAAGGACAGGAGAGTACGAGCAGTACTTC